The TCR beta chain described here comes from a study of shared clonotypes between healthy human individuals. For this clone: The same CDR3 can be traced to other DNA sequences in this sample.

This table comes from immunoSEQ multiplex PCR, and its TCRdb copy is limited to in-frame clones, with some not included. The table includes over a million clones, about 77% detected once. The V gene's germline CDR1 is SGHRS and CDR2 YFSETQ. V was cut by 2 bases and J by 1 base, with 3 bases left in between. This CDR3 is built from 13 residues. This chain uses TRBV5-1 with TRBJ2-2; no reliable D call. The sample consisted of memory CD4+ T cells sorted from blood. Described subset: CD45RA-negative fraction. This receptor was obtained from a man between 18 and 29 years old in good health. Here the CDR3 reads CASSFLNTGELFF. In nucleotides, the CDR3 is TGCGCCAGCAGCTTCTTGAACACCGGGGAGCTGTTTTTT. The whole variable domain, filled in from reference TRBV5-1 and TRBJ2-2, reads KAGVTQTPRYLIKTRGQQVTLSCSPISGHRSVSWYQQTPGQGLQFLFEYFSETQRNKGNFPGRFSGRQFSNSRSEMNVSTLELGDSALYLCASSFLNTGELFFGEGSRLTVL.